This TCR beta chain came from a study of T cell repertoires in cytomegalovirus infection. Study as a whole: Epitope selection comprised recently identified HLA-C-restricted CMV epitopes and well-studied HLA-B-restricted CMV epitopes. CMV infection plus the matching HLA type was flagged by public TCR beta signatures.

Study results and limitations: In two of eight donors, the top clonotype was HLA-C-restricted CMV-specific.

CDR3 size: 15 residues. The V segment lost 1 base and the J segment 5 bases; nucleotides outside the gene matches: 4. Germline lookup yields CDR1 SGHVS and CDR2 FNYEAQ. The sample holds one count of this clonotype. Antigen: not known. TCRdb re-called the reads through MiXCR, storing one row per CDR3 protein. The sample includes approximately 71,000 distinct CDR3 sequences, roughly 22% of them seen just once. The source of this sequence is a human donor in good health (CMV status not recorded). Some clones in this sample may be carry-over from other donors' samples. The V and J genes are TRBV7-6 and TRBJ2-1; 8 bases match TRBD2. Sequencing used CD8+ T cells from cultured PBMCs, obtained from culture after CMV antigen stimulation. In DNA, the CDR3 is TGTGCCAGCAGCTTAGGCGGGGGGCGAAACAATGAGCAGTTCTTC. This sequence encodes CASSLGGGRNNEQFF. Supplemented by reference TRBV7-6 and TRBJ2-1, the full variable domain reads GAGVSQSPRYKVTKRGQDVALRCDPISGHVSLYWYRQALGQGPEFLTYFNYEAQQDKSGLPNDRFSAERPEGSISTLTIQRTEQRDSAMYRCASSLGGGRNNEQFFGPGTRLTVL.